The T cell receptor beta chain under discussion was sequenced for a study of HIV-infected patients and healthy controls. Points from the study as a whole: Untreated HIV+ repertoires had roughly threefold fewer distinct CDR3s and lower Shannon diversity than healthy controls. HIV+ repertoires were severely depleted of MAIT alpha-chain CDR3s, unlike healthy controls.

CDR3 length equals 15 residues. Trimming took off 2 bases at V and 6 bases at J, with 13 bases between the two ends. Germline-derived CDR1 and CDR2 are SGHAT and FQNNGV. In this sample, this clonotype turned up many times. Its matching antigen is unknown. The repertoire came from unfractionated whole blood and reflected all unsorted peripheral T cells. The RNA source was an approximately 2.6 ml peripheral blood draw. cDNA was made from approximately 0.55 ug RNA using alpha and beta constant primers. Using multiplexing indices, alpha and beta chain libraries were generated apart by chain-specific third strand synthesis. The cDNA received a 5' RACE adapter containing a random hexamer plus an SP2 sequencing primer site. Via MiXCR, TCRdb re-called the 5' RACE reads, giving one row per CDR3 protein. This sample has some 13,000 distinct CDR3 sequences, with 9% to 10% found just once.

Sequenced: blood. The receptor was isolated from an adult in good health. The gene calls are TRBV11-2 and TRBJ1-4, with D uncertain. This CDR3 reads CASSLRASQDEKLFF. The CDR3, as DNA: TGTGCCAGCAGCTTAAGAGCCAGTCAGGATGAAAAACTGTTTTTT.